The sequence of this T cell receptor (beta chain) was determined in a study of cytomegalovirus exposure and HLA in healthy donors. As for the study in general: Assignment to the Caucasian-associated ancestry cluster applied to around 76% of the approximately 400 genotyped donors.

The PCR ran on 60 Vbeta and 13 Jbeta primers. Sequencing used immunoSEQ multiplex PCR; TCRdb keeps in-frame clones, though not all of them. The sample is made up of about 190,000 clones, and the top ten hold under 1% of it. The CDR3 spans 18 residues. Losses at the gene ends were 3 bases for V and 0 bases for J; bases not matched to a gene: 9. Germline values: CDR1 MGHRA, CDR2 YSYEKL. The clonotype comes from a woman under 40 in good health and CMV-seropositive. The J gene is TRBJ1-4, the V gene TRBV4-1, with TRBD1 matching 8 bases. Sequenced: PBMCs. CDR3 coding DNA: TGCGCCAGCAGCCAGGGTAGGACAGGGCATACAACTAATGAAAAACTGTTTTTT. This gives the protein CASSQGRTGHTTNEKLFF.